The T cell receptor (beta chain) described here comes from a study of blood T cells in healthy people across ages. Healthy Caucasians from Russia aged about 6 to 100 served as donors. There were at least 5.5 micrograms of total RNA extracted from every sample. CDR3 length: 13 amino acids. The V and J ends lost 6 bases and 4 bases respectively, with 12 bases between them. Sample-barcoded 5' priming and a J-beta primer mix drove a second PCR of roughly 6 to 12 cycles. TCRdb redid the calling of the 5' RACE reads with MiXCR, one entry per CDR3 protein. This sample has just over 800,000 distinct CDR3 sequences, with 62% found just once.

This TCR was recovered from a man aged 30 to 39 in good health. V gene TRBV12-3 or TRBV12-4 combines with J gene TRBJ1-2; D uncertain. Sequences were obtained from blood. The CDR3 loop reads CASSTTVLYGYTF. CDR3 nucleotides: TGTGCCAGCAGCACGACGGTCCTCTATGGCTACACCTTC.